The clone carrying this TCR beta chain was picked up a small number of times. In the authors' methods: Reference gene primer amplification yielded estimated nucleated cell counts. Sequencing used immunoSEQ multiplex PCR; TCRdb keeps in-frame clones, though not all of them. That table gives V, J and clone size, and the DNA gave D and trimming. The sample gives 45,000 to 55,000 clones, about 63% of which show up once; 8.8% is in the top ten. The data are from a study of blood T cell repertoires in COVID-19. Study summary: From the United States, Italy and Spain came samples of acute and convalescent COVID-19. PBMCs, B-cell-depleted T cells, or T cells were the source of the cDNA or gDNA that made up the material.

The CDR3 covers 15 residues. Germline V CDR1 and CDR2: MGHRA, YSYEKL. The V end lost 1 base, the J end lost 4 bases, and 13 bases lay between the germline ends. The chain uses TRBV4-1 and TRBJ1-2; D might be TRBD1 (6 bases). This receptor was taken from an older woman with acute or convalescent COVID-19. The specimen sequenced was peripheral blood. This CDR3 reads CASSQVTGKSYGYTF. CDR3 nucleotides: TGCGCCAGCAGCCAAGTTACAGGGAAAAGCTATGGCTACACCTTC.